This T cell receptor (beta chain) originates from a study of T cell responses to AZD1222 COVID-19 vaccine. Findings and caveats of the study: Spike-specific TCR breadth and depth were elevated following two AZD1222 doses.

This clone was found once. Its target is not known. The germline V and J ends were trimmed by 1 base and 0 bases, with 7 bases remaining between them. This CDR3 has 16 amino acids. The germline V gene encodes CDR1 SGHAT and CDR2 FQNNGV. Sequenced by immunoSEQ multiplex PCR; TCRdb stores in-frame clones only, minus some. The sample shows tens of thousands of clones, roughly 89% of them seen only once. The sample here was peripheral blood, taken 28 days after the second AZD1222 dose. The chain is built from TRBV11-2 and TRBJ2-6, with no clear D. The receptor comes from an adult who received the AZD1222 COVID-19 vaccine. CDR3: CASSLVGYSGANVLTF. The CDR3 DNA sequence: TGTGCCAGCAGCTTAGTGGGATACTCTGGGGCCAACGTCCTGACTTTC.